This TCR beta chain was sequenced in a study of blood T cell repertoires in COVID-19. About the research overall: T cells, B-cell-depleted T cells, or PBMCs provided the cDNA or gDNA that served as material.

Assay: immunoSEQ multiplex PCR; the TCRdb copy retains only in-frame clones and omits some. In the table there are 150,000 or so clones, more than 75% of which are singletons. CDR1 SGDLS and CDR2 YYNGEE come from the germline V gene. The CDR3 sequence is 18 residues long. V lost 3 bases, J lost 7 bases, and 14 bases stayed unmatched. The chain is built from TRBV9 and TRBJ2-1, with TRBD2 matching 12 bases. The TCR was taken from a man aged 60 to 69 with active or convalescent COVID-19. The sample was peripheral blood. The CDR3 sequence is CASSGRRLAGGPTNEQFF. DNA for the CDR3: TGTGCCAGCAGCGGTAGAAGGCTAGCGGGAGGGCCTACGAATGAGCAGTTCTTC.